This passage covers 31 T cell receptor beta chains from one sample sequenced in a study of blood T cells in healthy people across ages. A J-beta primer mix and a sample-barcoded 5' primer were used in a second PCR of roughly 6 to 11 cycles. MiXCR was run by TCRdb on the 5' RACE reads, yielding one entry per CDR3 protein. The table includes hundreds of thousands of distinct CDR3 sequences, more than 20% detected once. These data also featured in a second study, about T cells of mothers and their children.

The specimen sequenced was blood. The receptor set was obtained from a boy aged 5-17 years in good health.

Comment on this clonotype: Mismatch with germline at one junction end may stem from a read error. This CDR3 reads CSAEPTSGGFNEQFF. The CDR3 DNA is TGCAGCGCTGAACCGACTAGCGGGGGGTTCAATGAGCAGTTCTTC. This chain connects TRBV29-1 to TRBJ2-1; 13 bases fit TRBD2. From germline, CDR1 is SQVTM and CDR2 ANQGSEA. This CDR3 has 15 amino acids.

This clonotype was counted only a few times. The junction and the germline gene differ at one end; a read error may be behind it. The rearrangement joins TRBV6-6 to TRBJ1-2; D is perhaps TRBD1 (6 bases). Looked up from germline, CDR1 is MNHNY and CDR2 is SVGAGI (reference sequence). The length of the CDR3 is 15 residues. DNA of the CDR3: TGTGCCAGCAGTTACCCCGGGGGGCGCGACTATGGCTGCACCTTC. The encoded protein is CASSYPGGRDYGCTF.

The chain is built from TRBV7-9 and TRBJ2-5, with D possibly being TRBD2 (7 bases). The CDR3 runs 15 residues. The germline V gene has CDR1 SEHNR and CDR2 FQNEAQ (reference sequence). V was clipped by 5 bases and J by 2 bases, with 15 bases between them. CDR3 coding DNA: TGTGCCAGCAGCCGTGCCGGGGGGCGGCAAGAGACCCAGTACTTC. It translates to CASSRAGGRQETQYF.

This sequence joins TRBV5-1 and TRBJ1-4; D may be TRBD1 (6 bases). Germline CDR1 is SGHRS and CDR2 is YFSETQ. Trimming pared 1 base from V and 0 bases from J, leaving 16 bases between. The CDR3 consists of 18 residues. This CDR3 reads CASSLSARGPATNEKLFF. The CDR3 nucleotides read TGCGCCAGCAGCTTGAGCGCCAGGGGCCCTGCAACTAATGAAAAACTGTTTTTT.

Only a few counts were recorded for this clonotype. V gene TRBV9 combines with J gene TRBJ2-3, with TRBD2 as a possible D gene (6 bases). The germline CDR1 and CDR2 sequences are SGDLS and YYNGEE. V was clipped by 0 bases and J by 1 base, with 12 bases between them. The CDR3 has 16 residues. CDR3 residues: CASSVGGGDGTDTQYF. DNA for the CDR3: TGTGCCAGCAGCGTAGGAGGAGGGGATGGCACAGATACGCAGTATTTT.

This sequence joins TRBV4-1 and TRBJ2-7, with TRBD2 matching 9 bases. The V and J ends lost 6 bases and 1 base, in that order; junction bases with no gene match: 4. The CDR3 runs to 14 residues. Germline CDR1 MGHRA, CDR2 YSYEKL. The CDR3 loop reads CASRPAGGSYEQYF. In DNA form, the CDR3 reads TGCGCCAGCAGACCCGCGGGAGGGTCCTACGAGCAGTACTTC.

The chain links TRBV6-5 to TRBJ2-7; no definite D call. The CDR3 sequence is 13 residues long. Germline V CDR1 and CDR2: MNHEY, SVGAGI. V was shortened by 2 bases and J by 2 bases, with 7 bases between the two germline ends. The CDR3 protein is CASSYDITYEQYF. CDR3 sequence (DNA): TGTGCCAGCAGTTACGACATTACCTACGAGCAGTACTTC.

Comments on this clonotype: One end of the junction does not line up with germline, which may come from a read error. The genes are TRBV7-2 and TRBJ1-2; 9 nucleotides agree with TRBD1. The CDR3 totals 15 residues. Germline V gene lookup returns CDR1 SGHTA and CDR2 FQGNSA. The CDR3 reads CACSVGTGQGNGYTF. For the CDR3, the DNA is TGTGCCTGCAGCGTAGGGACAGGGCAGGGTAATGGCTACACCTTC. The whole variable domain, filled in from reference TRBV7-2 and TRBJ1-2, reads GAGVSQSPSNKVTEKGKDVELRCDPISGHTALYWYRQSLGQGLEFLIYFQGNSAPDKSGLPSDRFSAERTGGSVSTLTIQRTQQEDSAVYLCACSVGTGQGNGYTFGSGTRLTVV.

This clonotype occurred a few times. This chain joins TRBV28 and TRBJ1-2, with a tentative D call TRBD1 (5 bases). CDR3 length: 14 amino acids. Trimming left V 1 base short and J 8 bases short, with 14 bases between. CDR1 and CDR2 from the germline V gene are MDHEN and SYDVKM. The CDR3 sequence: CASSLYSVWGGYTF. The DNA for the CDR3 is TGTGCCAGCAGTTTATACTCCGTCTGGGGGGGCTACACCTTC.

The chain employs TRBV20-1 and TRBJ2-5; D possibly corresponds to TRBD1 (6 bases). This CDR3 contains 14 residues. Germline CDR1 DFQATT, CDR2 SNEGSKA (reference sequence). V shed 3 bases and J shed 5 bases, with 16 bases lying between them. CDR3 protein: CSASYEGGIETQYF. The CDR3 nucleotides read TGCAGTGCTAGTTATGAAGGGGGAATTGAGACCCAGTACTTC.

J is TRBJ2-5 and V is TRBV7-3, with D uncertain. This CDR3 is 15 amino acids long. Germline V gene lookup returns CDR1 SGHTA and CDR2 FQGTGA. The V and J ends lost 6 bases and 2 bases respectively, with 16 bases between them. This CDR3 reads CASSPFQSGQETQYF. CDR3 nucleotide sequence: TGTGCCAGCAGTCCCTTTCAGTCCGGGCAAGAGACCCAGTACTTC.

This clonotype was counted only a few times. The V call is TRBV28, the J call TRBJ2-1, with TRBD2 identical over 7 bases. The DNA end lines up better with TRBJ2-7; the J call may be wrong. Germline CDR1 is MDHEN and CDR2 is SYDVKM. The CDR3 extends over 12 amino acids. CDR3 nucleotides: TGTGCCAGCACCTCGGGGGGCTACGAGCAGTACTTC. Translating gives CASTSGGYEQYF.

The CDR3 nucleotides read TGTGCCAGCAGCCCCCAGGGTGCGGGAGTGTGGTCAGATACGCAGTATTTT. Translated: CASSPQGAGVWSDTQYF. The V gene is TRBV7-2, the J gene TRBJ2-3, with TRBD2 identical over 7 bases. The J segment lost 4 bases and the V segment lost 5 bases, leaving 15 bases of the junction unmatched. CDR1 is SGHTA and CDR2 is FQGNSA in the germline V gene. The CDR3 has 17 amino acids.

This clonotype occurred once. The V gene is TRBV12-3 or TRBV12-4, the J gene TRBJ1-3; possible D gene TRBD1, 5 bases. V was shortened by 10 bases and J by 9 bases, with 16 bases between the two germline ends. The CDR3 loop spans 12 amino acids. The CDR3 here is CATKNQGATIYF. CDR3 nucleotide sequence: TGTGCCACCAAGAACCAGGGAGCCACCATATATTTT.

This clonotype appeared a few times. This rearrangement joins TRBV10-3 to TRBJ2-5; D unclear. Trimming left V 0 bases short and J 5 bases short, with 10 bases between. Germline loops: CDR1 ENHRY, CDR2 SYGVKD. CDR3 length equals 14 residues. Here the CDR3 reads CAISESTWVETQYF. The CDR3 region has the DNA TGTGCCATCAGTGAGTCGACTTGGGTGGAGACCCAGTACTTC.

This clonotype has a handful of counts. As DNA, the CDR3 is TGCGCCAGCAGCTTGGGGGACTCGAGCTCCTACAATGAGCAGTTCTTC. This translates into CASSLGDSSSYNEQFF. The V call is TRBV5-1, the J call TRBJ2-1, with D perhaps TRBD2 (6 bases). Trimming cost V 0 bases and J 0 bases, with 10 bases left between them. Germline-derived CDR1 and CDR2 are SGHRS and YFSETQ. This CDR3 spans 16 amino acids.

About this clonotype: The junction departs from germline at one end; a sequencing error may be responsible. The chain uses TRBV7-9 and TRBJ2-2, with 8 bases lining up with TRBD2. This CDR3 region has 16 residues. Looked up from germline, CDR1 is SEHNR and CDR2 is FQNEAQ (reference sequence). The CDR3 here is CASSDRTSRYTGEQFF. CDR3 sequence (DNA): TGTGCCAGCAGCGACCGGACTAGCCGGTACACCGGGGAGCAGTTTTTT.

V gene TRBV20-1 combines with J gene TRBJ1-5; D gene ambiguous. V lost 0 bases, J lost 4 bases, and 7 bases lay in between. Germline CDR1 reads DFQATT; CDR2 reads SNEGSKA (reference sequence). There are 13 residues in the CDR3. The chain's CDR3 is CSARDGPNQPQHF. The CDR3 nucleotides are TGCAGTGCTAGAGATGGGCCGAATCAGCCCCAGCATTTT.

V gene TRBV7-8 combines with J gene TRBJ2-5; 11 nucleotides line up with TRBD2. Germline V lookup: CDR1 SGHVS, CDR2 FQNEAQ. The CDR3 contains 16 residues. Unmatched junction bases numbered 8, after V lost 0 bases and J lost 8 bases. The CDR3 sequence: CASSLAPSGRFPTQYF. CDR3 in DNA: TGTGCCAGCAGCTTAGCGCCTAGCGGGAGGTTCCCTACCCAGTACTTC. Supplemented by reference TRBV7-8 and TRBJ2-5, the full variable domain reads GAGVSQSPRYKVAKRGQDVALRCDPISGHVSLFWYQQALGQGPEFLTYFQNEAQLDKSGLPSDRFFAERPEGSVSTLKIQRTQQEDSAVYLCASSLAPSGRFPTQYFGPGTRLLVL.

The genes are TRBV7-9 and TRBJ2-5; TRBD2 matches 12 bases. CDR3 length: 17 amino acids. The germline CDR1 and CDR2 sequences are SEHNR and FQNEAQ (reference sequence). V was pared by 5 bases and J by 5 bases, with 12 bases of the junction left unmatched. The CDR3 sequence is CASSPRTSGVLLETQYF. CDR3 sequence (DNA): TGTGCCAGCAGCCCTCGGACTAGCGGGGTTCTTCTGGAGACCCAGTACTTC. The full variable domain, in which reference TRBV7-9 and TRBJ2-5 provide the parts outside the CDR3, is DTGVSQNPRHKITKRGQNVTFRCDPISEHNRLYWYRQTLGQGPEFLTYFQNEAQLEKSRLLSDRFSAERPKGSFSTLEIQRTEQGDSAMYLCASSPRTSGVLLETQYFGPGTRLLVL.

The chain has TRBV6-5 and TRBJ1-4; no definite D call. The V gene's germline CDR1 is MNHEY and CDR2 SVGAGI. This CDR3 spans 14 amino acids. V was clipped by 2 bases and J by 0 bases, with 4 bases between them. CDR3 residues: CASSYRTTNEKLFF. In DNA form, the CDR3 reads TGTGCCAGCAGTTACAGAACAACTAATGAAAAACTGTTTTTT.

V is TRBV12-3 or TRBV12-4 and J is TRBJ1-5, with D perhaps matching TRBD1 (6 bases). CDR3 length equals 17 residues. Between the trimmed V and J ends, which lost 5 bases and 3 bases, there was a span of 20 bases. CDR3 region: CASSPGITGPLNQPQHF. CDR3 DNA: TGTGCCAGCAGTCCGGGGATCACAGGGCCCCTCAATCAGCCCCAGCATTTT.

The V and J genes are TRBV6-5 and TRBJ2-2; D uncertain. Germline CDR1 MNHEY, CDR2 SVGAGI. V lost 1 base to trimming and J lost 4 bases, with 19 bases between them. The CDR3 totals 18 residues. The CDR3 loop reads CASSYYPPDLLGTGELFF. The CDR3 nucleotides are TGTGCCAGCAGTTACTACCCACCCGACTTGCTGGGCACCGGGGAGCTGTTTTTT.

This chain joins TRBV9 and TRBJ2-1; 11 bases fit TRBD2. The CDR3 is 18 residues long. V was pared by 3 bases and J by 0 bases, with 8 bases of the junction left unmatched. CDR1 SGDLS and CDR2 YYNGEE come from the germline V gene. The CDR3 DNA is TGTGCCAGCAGCGGCGGACTAGCGGGTTTTAGCTCCTACAATGAGCAGTTCTTC. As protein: CASSGGLAGFSSYNEQFF.

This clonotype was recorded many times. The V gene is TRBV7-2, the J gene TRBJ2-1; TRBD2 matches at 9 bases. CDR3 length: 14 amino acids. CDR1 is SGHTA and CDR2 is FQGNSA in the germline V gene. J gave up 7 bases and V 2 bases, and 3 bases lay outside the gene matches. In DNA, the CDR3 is TGTGCCAGCAGCTTAAGGCTAGCGGGGAATGAGCAGTTCTTC. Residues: CASSLRLAGNEQFF.

CDR3 coding DNA: TGTGCCAGCAGCCCTCTAGCGGGAATCTACAATGAGCAGTTCTTC. Translation: CASSPLAGIYNEQFF. The chain combines TRBV12-3 or TRBV12-4 with TRBJ2-5; 9 bases match TRBD2. The DNA end favors TRBJ2-1, so the J call may be wrong. This CDR3 contains 15 residues.

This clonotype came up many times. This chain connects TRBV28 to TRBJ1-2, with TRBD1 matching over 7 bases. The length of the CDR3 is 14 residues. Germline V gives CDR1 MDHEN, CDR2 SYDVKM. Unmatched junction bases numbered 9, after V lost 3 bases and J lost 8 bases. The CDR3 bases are TGTGCCAGCAGTTTCAGGGGGAACCCCCGGGGCTACACCTTC. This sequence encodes CASSFRGNPRGYTF.

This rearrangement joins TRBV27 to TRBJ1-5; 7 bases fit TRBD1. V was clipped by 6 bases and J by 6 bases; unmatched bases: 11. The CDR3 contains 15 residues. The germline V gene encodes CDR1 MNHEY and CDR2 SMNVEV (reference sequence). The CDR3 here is CASSLSGQIGQPQHF. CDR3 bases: TGTGCCAGCAGCCTTTCGGGACAGATCGGTCAGCCCCAGCATTTT.

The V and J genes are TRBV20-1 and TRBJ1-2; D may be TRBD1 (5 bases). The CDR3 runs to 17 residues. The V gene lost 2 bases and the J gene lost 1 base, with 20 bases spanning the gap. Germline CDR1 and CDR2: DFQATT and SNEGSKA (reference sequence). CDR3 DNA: TGCAGTGCTAGAATATCCGGGACCGCTCGGGTTAACTATGGCTACACCTTC. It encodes CSARISGTARVNYGYTF.

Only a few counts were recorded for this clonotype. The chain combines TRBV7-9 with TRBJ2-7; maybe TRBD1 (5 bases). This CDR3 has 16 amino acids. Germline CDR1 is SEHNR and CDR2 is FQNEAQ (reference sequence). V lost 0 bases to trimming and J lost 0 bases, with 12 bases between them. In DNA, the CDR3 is TGTGCCAGCAGCTTAGCGGGGCGAAGGAGCTCCTACGAGCAGTACTTC. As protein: CASSLAGRRSSYEQYF.

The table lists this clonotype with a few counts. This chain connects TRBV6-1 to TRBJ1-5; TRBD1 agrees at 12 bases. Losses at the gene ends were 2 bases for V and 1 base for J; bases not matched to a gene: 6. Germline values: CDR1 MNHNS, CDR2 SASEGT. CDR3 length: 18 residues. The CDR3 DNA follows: TGTGCCAGCAGTGAAAGTAGGGGACAGGGGGCCAGCAATCAGCCCCAGCATTTT. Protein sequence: CASSESRGQGASNQPQHF.